This record covers a single TCR beta chain. The antigen is undetermined. CDR3 length equals 15 residues. V gave up 1 base and J gave up 2 bases, with 11 bases separating them. Germline CDR1 reads LNHNV; CDR2 reads YYDKDF (reference sequence). This entry belongs to a study of naive and memory T cell subsets. Study-wide results and caveats: A few larger clonotypes appeared in naive repertoires, especially CD8, possibly memory cells re-expressing CD45RA. A clonotype means one alpha or beta sequence, not an alpha/beta pair.

An equimolar mix of two oligonucleotides served as the beta constant-region primer for TRBC1 and TRBC2. Nested alpha and beta constant-region primers with the SP2 primer drove four PCR rounds on ligated cDNA. TCRdb ran MiXCR on the UMI-ligation and nested PCR reads and lists one entry per CDR3 protein. The sample has 120,000 to 150,000 distinct CDR3 sequences; more than 15% are singletons. The sequenced sample was naive CD8+ T cells from blood. The chain carries TRBV15 and TRBJ2-5; D gene unclear. The clonotype comes from a human donor in good health. The CDR3 region has the DNA TGTGCCACCAGCAGAGGACTGGGAATTCAAGAGACCCAGTACTTC. Its translation is CATSRGLGIQETQYF.